This is a list of T cell receptor beta chains from one sample in a study of OX40 agonist ivuxolimab in advanced cancers. The repertoire was sequenced with immunoSEQ multiplex PCR; TCRdb's copy has only in-frame clones and lacks some. The sample includes roughly 30,000 clones, just under 90% of them seen just once. Source: CD4+ or CD8+ T cells sorted from blood, taken in a trial of the OX40 agonist ivuxolimab. These receptor sequences come from an adult with an advanced solid tumor such as melanoma, head and neck, liver or kidney cancer. Each CDR3 is given with its conserved first and last residue. Each record gives: V gene, J gene, clone size, D gene, CDR3 DNA, CDR3 protein. D genes are given only for firm matches. Only part of the rows carry a size: once, few, many, or a class if the clone is expanded.

V gene: TRBV30; J gene: TRBJ2-7; clone size: -; D gene: TRBD2; CDR3 DNA: TGTGCCTGGAATCTAGCGGGAGGAGAGCAGTACTTC; CDR3 protein: CAWNLAGGEQYF
V gene: TRBV5-6; J gene: TRBJ1-4; clone size: -; D gene: -; CDR3 DNA: TGTGCCAGCAGCTTGGGACATTTGGGGGAAAAACTGTTTTTT; CDR3 protein: CASSLGHLGEKLFF
V gene: TRBV6-6; J gene: TRBJ2-3; clone size: -; D gene: -; CDR3 DNA: TGTGCCAGCGAAGCTTCGTCAACAGATACGCAGTATTTT; CDR3 protein: CASEASSTDTQYF
V gene: TRBV9; J gene: TRBJ1-1; clone size: -; D gene: TRBD1; CDR3 DNA: TGTGCCAGCAGCGCCCAGTTTTCCGGGACAGTGAACACTGAAGCTTTCTTT; CDR3 protein: CASSAQFSGTVNTEAFF
V gene: TRBV29-1; J gene: TRBJ1-2; clone size: -; D gene: -; CDR3 DNA: TGCAGCGTTGACCCCAGAATCCATGGCTACACCTTC; CDR3 protein: CSVDPRIHGYTF
V gene: TRBV2; J gene: TRBJ2-7; clone size: -; D gene: TRBD2; CDR3 DNA: TGTGCCAGCAGTTCACTAGCGGGCTTCTCCTACGAGCAGTACTTC; CDR3 protein: CASSSLAGFSYEQYF
V gene: TRBV2; J gene: TRBJ1-1; clone size: few; D gene: -; CDR3 DNA: TGTGCCAGCAGGGGGTATCCTTTAACTGAAGCTTTCTTT; CDR3 protein: CASRGYPLTEAFF
V gene: TRBV13; J gene: TRBJ2-7; clone size: few; D gene: -; CDR3 DNA: TGTGCCAGCAGCTATACTGGAGCCGGGACGCAAGCCTACGAGCAGTACTTC; CDR3 protein: CASSYTGAGTQAYEQYF
V gene: TRBV11-2; J gene: TRBJ2-2; clone size: -; D gene: -; CDR3 DNA: TGTGCCAGCAGCCCCCTCGATGGCGGGGACGGGGAGCTGTTTTTT; CDR3 protein: CASSPLDGGDGELFF
V gene: TRBV7-9; J gene: TRBJ2-7; clone size: few; D gene: -; CDR3 DNA: TGTGCCAGCAGCTATCAGGGTCCACTTGCCCTTAGCTACGAGCAGTACTTC; CDR3 protein: CASSYQGPLALSYEQYF
V gene: TRBV5-1; J gene: TRBJ2-1; clone size: -; D gene: TRBD1; CDR3 DNA: TGCGCCAGCAGCGTAGGGGACAGTACCTACAATGAGCAGTTCTTC; CDR3 protein: CASSVGDSTYNEQFF
V gene: TRBV30; J gene: TRBJ1-2; clone size: -; D gene: -; CDR3 DNA: TGTGCCCGACGCTTTCGGGGGACCTTCGAATATGGCTACACCTTC; CDR3 protein: CARRFRGTFEYGYTF
V gene: TRBV15; J gene: TRBJ2-3; clone size: -; D gene: -; CDR3 DNA: TGTGCCACCAGCAGAGGGCGGTTCGGCACAGATACGCAGTATTTT; CDR3 protein: CATSRGRFGTDTQYF
V gene: TRBV27; J gene: TRBJ2-1; clone size: -; D gene: -; CDR3 DNA: TGTGCCAGCAGTATCCAGGGGATTGGGAACAATGAGCAGTTCTTC; CDR3 protein: CASSIQGIGNNEQFF
V gene: TRBV9; J gene: TRBJ1-1; clone size: -; D gene: -; CDR3 DNA: TGTGCCAGCAGCGTAGGGGGCTTCGGCACTGAAGCTTTCTTT; CDR3 protein: CASSVGGFGTEAFF
V gene: TRBV25-1; J gene: TRBJ2-3; clone size: -; D gene: TRBD2; CDR3 DNA: TGTGCCAGCAGCCGACGGGGAGCGGGAGATTTAGATACGCAGTATTTT; CDR3 protein: CASSRRGAGDLDTQYF
V gene: TRBV5-1; J gene: TRBJ2-3; clone size: -; D gene: -; CDR3 DNA: TGCGCCAGCAGCTTGGTAGGGCCAGATACGCAGTATTTT; CDR3 protein: CASSLVGPDTQYF
V gene: TRBV6-5; J gene: TRBJ1-5; clone size: -; D gene: TRBD1; CDR3 DNA: TGTGCCAGCGGTGGGACAGGGGGCAATCAGCCCCAGCATTTT; CDR3 protein: CASGGTGGNQPQHF
V gene: TRBV10-3; J gene: TRBJ1-4; clone size: few; D gene: -; CDR3 DNA: TGTGCCATCAGCCCCACCCCTCCCGACGCCTCAACTAATGAAAAACTGTTTTTT; CDR3 protein: CAISPTPPDASTNEKLFF
V gene: TRBV29-1; J gene: TRBJ2-1; clone size: -; D gene: -; CDR3 DNA: TGCAGCCATGGGGGTCGCAATGAGCAGTTCTTC; CDR3 protein: CSHGGRNEQFF
V gene: TRBV5-6; J gene: TRBJ2-5; clone size: -; D gene: TRBD2; CDR3 DNA: TGTGCCAGCAGCGGGGTAGCGGGAGTTATTGAGACCCAGTACTTC; CDR3 protein: CASSGVAGVIETQYF
V gene: TRBV11-1; J gene: TRBJ2-1; clone size: -; D gene: TRBD2; CDR3 DNA: TGTGCCAGCAGCGCCCTAGCGGGGGAGGAAAGTGAGCAGTTCTTC; CDR3 protein: CASSALAGEESEQFF